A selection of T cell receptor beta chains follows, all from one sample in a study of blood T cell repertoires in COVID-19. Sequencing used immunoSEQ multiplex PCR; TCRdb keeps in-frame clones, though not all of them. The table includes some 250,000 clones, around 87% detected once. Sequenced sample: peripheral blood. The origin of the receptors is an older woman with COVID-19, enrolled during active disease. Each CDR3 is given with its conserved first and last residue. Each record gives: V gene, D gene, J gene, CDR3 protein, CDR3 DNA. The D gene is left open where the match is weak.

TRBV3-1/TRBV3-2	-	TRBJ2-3	CASSQTDGTDTQYF	TGTGCCAGCAGCCAAACAGATGGCACAGATACGCAGTATTTT
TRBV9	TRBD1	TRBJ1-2	CASSVTGSTGGYTF	TGTGCCAGCAGCGTGACAGGGTCGACTGGTGGCTACACCTTC
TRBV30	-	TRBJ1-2	CAGTGGYYGYTF	TGTGCCGGGACCGGGGGGTACTATGGCTACACCTTC
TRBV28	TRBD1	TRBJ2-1	CASSSRQGVVNEQFF	TGTGCCAGCAGTTCCAGACAGGGGGTGGTGAATGAGCAGTTCTTC
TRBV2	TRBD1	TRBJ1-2	CASSEVRTGVYGYTF	TGTGCCAGCAGTGAAGTAAGGACAGGGGTCTATGGCTACACCTTC
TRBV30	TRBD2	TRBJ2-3	CAWSLTSGIVDTQYF	TGTGCCTGGAGCTTGACTAGCGGGATCGTAGATACGCAGTATTTT
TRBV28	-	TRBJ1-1	CASSLTGTTTEAFF	TGTGCCAGCAGTCTAACCGGGACAACCACTGAAGCTTTCTTT
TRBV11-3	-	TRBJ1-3	CASSLGGPSSGNTIYF	TGTGCCAGCAGCTTAGGGGGCCCAAGCTCTGGAAACACCATATATTTT
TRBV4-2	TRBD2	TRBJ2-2	CASSQDTLAANTGELFF	TGTGCCAGCAGCCAGGATACCCTAGCGGCGAACACCGGGGAGCTGTTTTTT
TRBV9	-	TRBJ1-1	CASSPHGVGSGTEAFF	TGTGCCAGCAGCCCCCACGGGGTGGGCTCTGGCACTGAAGCTTTCTTT
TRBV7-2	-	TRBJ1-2	CASSLSPGTPAGYTF	TGTGCCAGCAGCCTATCCCCCGGGACTCCTGCTGGCTACACCTTC
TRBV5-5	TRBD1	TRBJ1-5	CASRAAVQGSSDGSNQPQHF	TGTGCCAGCAGGGCGGCGGTACAGGGGAGTTCGGATGGGAGCAATCAGCCCCAGCATTTT
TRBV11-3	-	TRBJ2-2	CASSLTRTGELFF	TGTGCCAGCAGCCTAACTAGGACCGGGGAGCTGTTTTTT
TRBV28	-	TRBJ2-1	CASSSPGTGVDEQFF	TGTGCCAGCAGTTCCCCCGGGACGGGAGTCGATGAGCAGTTCTTC